Listed here is a single T cell receptor beta chain. Antigen unknown. V trimming: 6 bases; J trimming: 0 bases; junction bases outside the gene matches: 8. CDR1 is MNHNY, CDR2 SVGAGI, per germline (reference sequence). This CDR3 region has 15 residues. The sample originates from a study of shared clonotypes between healthy human individuals. Across the study: Per donor, three plates held CD4 naive cells, three held CD4 memory, two held CD8 naive and one held CD8 memory.

CD4+ cells underwent separation, giving CD45RA+ naive and CD45RA-negative memory subsets. Notes on the study in general: Among non-shared clonotypes, generation probabilities were lower than among those shared by all four donors.

Sequencing was performed with immunoSEQ multiplex PCR; in TCRdb, only in-frame clones are kept and a portion is missing. The sample consists of millions of clones, 85% to 95% of them appearing once. The clonotype was recovered from a man between 18 and 29 years old in good health. Some clones in this sample may be carry-over from other donors' samples. The chain recombines TRBV6-6 with TRBJ2-7, with 7 nucleotides matching TRBD2. The sample comprised naive CD4+ T cells from PBMCs. Stated subset: CD45RA+ positively selected. The CDR3 spells CASRPSRDYSYEQYF. CDR3 sequence (DNA): TGTGCCAGCAGACCGAGCCGGGACTACTCCTACGAGCAGTACTTC.